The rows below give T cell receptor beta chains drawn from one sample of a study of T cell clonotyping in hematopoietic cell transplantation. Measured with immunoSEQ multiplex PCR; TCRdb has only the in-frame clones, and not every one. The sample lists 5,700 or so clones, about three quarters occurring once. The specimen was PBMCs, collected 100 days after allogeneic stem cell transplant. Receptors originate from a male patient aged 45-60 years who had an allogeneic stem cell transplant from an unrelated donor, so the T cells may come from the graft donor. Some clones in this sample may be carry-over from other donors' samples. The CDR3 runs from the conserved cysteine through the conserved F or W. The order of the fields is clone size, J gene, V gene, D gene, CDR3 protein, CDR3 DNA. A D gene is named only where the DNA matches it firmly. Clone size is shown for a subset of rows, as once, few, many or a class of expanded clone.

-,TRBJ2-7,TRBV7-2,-,CASSLRRVHEQYF,TGTGCCAGCAGCCTGAGAAGGGTCCACGAGCAGTACTTC
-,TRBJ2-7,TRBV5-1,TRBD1,CASSFGTASSYEQYF,TGCGCCAGCAGCTTCGGGACAGCGAGCTCCTACGAGCAGTACTTC
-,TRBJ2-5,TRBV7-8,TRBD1,CASSPGTGQETQYF,TGTGCCAGCAGCCCCGGGACAGGACAAGAGACCCAGTACTTC
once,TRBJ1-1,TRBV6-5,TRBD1,CASSSQGVNTEAFF,TGTGCCAGCAGTTCACAGGGGGTGAACACTGAAGCTTTCTTT
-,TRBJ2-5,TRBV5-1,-,CASSPNPQETQYF,TGCGCCAGCAGCCCCAACCCACAAGAGACCCAGTACTTC
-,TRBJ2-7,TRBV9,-,CASSPGADSYEQYF,TGTGCCAGCAGCCCAGGTGCAGACTCCTACGAGCAGTACTTC
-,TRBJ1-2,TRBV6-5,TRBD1,CASTRDSRTYGYTF,TGTGCCAGCACCAGGGACAGCCGGACCTATGGCTACACCTTC
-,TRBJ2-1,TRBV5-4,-,CAGRDPTSNEQFF,TGTGCCGGCCGGGACCCAACATCCAATGAGCAGTTCTTC
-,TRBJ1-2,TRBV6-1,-,CASSEKERGPIGGYTF,TGTGCCAGCAGTGAAAAGGAACGGGGGCCTATAGGTGGCTACACCTTC
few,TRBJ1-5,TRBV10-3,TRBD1,CASNTGDSNQPQHF,TGTGCCTCAAACACAGGGGATAGCAATCAGCCCCAGCATTTT
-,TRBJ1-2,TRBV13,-,CASRPAENYGYTF,TGTGCCAGCCGGCCAGCCGAAAACTATGGCTACACCTTC
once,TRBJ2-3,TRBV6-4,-,CASSGRGEADTQYF,TGTGCCAGCAGTGGTCGTGGTGAGGCGGATACGCAGTATTTT
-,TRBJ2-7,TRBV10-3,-,CAISELQTAYEQYF,TGTGCCATCAGTGAGTTACAGACCGCCTACGAGCAGTACTTC
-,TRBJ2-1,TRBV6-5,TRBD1,CASSSSQGAYNEQFF,TGTGCCAGCAGTTCGTCACAGGGGGCATACAATGAGCAGTTCTTC
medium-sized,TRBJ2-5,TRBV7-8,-,CASSSPGDGRETQYF,TGTGCCAGCAGCTCGCCGGGGGACGGCCGGGAGACCCAGTACTTC
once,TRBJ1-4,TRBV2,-,CASSAESNEKLFF,TGTGCCAGCAGTGCCGAATCTAATGAAAAACTGTTTTTT
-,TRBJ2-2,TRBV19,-,CASRGTRNTGELFF,TGTGCCAGTAGGGGAACAAGGAACACCGGGGAGCTGTTTTTT
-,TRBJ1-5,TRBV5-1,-,CASSPQGISNQPQHF,TGCGCCAGCAGTCCGCAGGGAATTAGCAATCAGCCCCAGCATTTT
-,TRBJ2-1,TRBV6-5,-,CASNGRDFSYNEQFF,TGTGCCAGCAACGGAAGGGACTTCTCCTACAATGAGCAGTTCTTC
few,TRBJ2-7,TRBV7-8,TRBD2,CASSLGRTSGKHEQYF,TGTGCCAGCAGCCTAGGGCGGACTAGCGGGAAGCACGAGCAGTACTTC
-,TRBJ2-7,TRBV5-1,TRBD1,CASSLDSTGTGGSYEQYF,TGCGCCAGCAGCCTGGACAGCACCGGGACAGGGGGCTCCTACGAGCAGTACTTC
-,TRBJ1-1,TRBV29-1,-,CSVEEDAGNTEAFF,TGCAGCGTTGAAGAGGACGCGGGGAACACTGAAGCTTTCTTT
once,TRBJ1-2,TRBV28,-,CAVVGNYGYTF,TGTGCCGTAGTTGGTAACTATGGCTACACCTTC
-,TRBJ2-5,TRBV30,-,CAWSVYKGGETQYF,TGTGCCTGGAGTGTATACAAGGGAGGAGAGACCCAGTACTTC
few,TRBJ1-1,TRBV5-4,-,CASSQGGQENTEAFF,TGTGCCAGCAGCCAGGGCGGACAAGAGAACACTGAAGCTTTCTTT
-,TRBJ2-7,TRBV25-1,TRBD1,CASSDQGARYEQYF,TGTGCCAGCAGTGATCAGGGGGCGAGGTACGAGCAGTACTTC
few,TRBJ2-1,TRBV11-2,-,CASSLVRPLDEQFF,TGTGCCAGCAGCTTAGTCCGGCCGCTCGATGAGCAGTTCTTC
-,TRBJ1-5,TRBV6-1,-,CASSERATQPQHF,TGTGCCAGCAGTGAACGGGCCACCCAGCCCCAGCATTTT
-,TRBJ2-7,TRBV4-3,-,CASSLQEGTAGRLDEQYF,TGCGCCAGCAGCCTCCAAGAGGGCACAGCGGGCCGTCTCGACGAGCAGTACTTC
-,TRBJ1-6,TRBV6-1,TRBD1,CASSEGTGWSSPLHF,TGTGCCAGCAGTGAGGGGACAGGGTGGAGTTCACCCCTCCACTTT
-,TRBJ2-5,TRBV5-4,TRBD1,CASSGRQGGGETQYF,TGTGCCAGCAGCGGGAGACAGGGGGGGGGAGAGACCCAGTACTTC
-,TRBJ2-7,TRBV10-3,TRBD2,CAISEWLAGSSYEQYF,TGTGCCATCAGTGAGTGGCTAGCGGGGAGCTCCTACGAGCAGTACTTC
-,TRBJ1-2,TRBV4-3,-,CASSHRPVYGYTF,TGCGCCAGCAGCCATCGTCCAGTCTATGGCTACACCTTC
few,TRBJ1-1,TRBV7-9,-,CASYMNTEAFF,TGTGCCAGCTACATGAACACTGAAGCTTTCTTT
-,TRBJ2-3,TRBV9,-,CASSVDDTTDTQYF,TGTGCCAGCAGCGTAGACGACACCACAGATACGCAGTATTTT
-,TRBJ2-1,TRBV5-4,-,CASSADVATHNEQFF,TGTGCCAGCAGCGCCGACGTAGCAACTCACAATGAGCAGTTCTTC
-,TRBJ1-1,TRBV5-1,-,CASSLEGEGAFF,TGCGCCAGCAGCTTGGAAGGGGAGGGAGCTTTCTTT
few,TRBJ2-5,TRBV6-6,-,CASSYFGGQETQYF,TGTGCCAGCAGTTACTTTGGGGGCCAAGAGACCCAGTACTTC
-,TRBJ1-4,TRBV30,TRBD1,CAGSRGANEKLFF,TGTGCCGGGTCCAGGGGGGCTAATGAAAAACTGTTTTTT
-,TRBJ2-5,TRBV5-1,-,CASSLGQQETQYF,TGCGCCAGCAGCTTGGGACAGCAAGAGACCCAGTACTTC
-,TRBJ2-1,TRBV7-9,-,CASSSQSSYNEQFF,TGTGCCAGCAGCTCACAGAGCTCCTACAATGAGCAGTTCTTC
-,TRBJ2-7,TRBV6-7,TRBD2,CASETSIRLEQYF,TGTGCCAGCGAGACTAGCATTCGGCTCGAGCAGTACTTC
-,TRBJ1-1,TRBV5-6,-,CASSLADSGAFF,TGTGCCAGCAGCTTGGCGGATTCTGGGGCTTTCTTT
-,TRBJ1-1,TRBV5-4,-,CASSLAYQGSAFF,TGTGCCAGCAGCTTGGCATATCAAGGCTCGGCTTTCTTT
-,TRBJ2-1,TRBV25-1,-,CASHSQSYNEQFF,TGTGCCAGCCACTCCCAGTCCTACAATGAGCAGTTCTTC
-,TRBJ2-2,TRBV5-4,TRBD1,CASSTGQGVNTGELFF,TGTGCCAGCAGCACGGGACAGGGGGTGAACACCGGGGAGCTGTTTTTT
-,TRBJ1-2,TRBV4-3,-,CASRKGTNYGYTF,TGCGCCAGCAGAAAGGGAACGAACTATGGCTACACCTTC
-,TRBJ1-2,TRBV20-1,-,CSARAVDGYTF,TGCAGTGCTAGAGCTGTCGACGGCTACACCTTC
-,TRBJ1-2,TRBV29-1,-,CSVPGRGGYGYTF,TGCAGCGTACCAGGGAGGGGAGGCTATGGCTACACCTTC
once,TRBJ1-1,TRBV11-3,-,CASSLAGWNTEAFF,TGTGCCAGCAGCTTAGCGGGGTGGAACACTGAAGCTTTCTTT